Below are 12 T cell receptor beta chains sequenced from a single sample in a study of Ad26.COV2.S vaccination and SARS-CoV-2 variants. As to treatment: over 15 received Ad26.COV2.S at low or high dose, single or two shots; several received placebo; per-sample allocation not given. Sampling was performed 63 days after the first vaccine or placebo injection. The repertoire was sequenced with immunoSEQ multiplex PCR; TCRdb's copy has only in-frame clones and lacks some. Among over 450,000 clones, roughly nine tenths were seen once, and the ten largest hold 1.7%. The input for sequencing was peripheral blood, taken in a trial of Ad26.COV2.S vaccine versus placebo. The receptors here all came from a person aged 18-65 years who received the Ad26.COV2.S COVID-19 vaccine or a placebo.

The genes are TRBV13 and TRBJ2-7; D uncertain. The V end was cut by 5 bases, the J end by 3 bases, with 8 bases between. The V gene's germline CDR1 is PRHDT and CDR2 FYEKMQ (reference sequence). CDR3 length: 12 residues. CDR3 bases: TGTGCCAGCAGCCCCACCGGCTACGAGCAGTACTTC. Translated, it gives CASSPTGYEQYF.

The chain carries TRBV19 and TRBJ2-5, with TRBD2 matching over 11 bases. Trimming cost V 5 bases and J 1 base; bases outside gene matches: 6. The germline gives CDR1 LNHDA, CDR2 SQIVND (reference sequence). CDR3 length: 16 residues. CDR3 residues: CASSVHSGRVQETQYF. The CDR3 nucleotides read TGTGCCAGTAGTGTACATAGCGGGAGGGTCCAAGAGACCCAGTACTTC. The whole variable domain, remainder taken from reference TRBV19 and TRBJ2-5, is DGGITQSPKYLFRKEGQNVTLSCEQNLNHDAMYWYRQDPGQGLRLIYYSQIVNDFQKGDIAEGYSVSREKKESFPLTVTSAQKNPTAFYLCASSVHSGRVQETQYFGPGTRLLVL.

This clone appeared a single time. CDR3 residues: CASSYGGQGSRSPLHF. The CDR3 coding sequence is TGTGCCAGCAGTTATGGGGGACAGGGTTCTCGGTCACCCCTCCACTTT. V gene TRBV28 combines with J gene TRBJ1-6; 9 bases agree with TRBD1. J gave up 10 bases and V 4 bases, and 11 bases lay outside the gene matches. The CDR3 sequence is 16 residues long. The germline CDR1 and CDR2 sequences are MDHEN and SYDVKM.

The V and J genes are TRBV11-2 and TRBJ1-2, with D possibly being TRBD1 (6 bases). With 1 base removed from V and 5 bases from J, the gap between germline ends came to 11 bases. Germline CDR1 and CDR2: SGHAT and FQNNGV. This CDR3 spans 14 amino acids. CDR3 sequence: CASSLVTGEYGYTF. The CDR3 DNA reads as TGTGCCAGCAGCTTAGTGACAGGAGAGTATGGCTACACCTTC. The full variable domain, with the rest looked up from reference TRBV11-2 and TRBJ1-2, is EAGVAQSPRYKIIEKRQSVAFWCNPISGHATLYWYQQILGQGPKLLIQFQNNGVVDDSQLPKDRFSAERLKGVDSTLKIQPAKLEDSAVYLCASSLVTGEYGYTFGSGTRLTVV.

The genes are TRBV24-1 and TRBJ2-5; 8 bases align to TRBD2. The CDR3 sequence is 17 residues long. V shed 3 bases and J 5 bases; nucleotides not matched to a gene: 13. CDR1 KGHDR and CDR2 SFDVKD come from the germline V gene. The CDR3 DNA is TGTGCCACCAGTGATGGGCCCCAGGGCGCTAGCGGGGAGACCCAGTACTTC. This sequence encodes CATSDGPQGASGETQYF.

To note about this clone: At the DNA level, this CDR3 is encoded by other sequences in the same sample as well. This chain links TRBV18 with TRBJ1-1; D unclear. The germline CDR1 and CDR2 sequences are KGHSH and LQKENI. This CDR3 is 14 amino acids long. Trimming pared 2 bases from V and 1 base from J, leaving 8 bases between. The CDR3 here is CASSPGQRNTEAFF. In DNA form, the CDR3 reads TGTGCCAGCTCACCAGGGCAGAGGAACACTGAAGCTTTCTTT.

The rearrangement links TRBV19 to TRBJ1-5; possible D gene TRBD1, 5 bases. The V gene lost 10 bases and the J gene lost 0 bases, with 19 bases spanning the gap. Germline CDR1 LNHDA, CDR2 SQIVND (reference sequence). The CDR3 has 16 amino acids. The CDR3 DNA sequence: TGTGCCACCAGCCTCCGGGGCGCCGCTAGCAATCAGCCCCAGCATTTT. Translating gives CATSLRGAASNQPQHF.

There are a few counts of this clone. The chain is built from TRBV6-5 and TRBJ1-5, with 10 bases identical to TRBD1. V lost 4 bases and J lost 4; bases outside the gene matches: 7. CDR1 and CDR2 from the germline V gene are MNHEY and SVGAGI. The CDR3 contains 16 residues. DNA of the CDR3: TGTGCCAGCAGTTCAATCGGGACAGGGGTGAATCAGCCCCAGCATTTT. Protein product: CASSSIGTGVNQPQHF.

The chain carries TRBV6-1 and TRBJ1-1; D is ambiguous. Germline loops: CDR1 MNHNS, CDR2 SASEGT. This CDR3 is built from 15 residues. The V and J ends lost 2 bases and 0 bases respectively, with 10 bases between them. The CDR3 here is CASSEFHRVNTEAFF. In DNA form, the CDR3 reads TGTGCCAGCAGTGAATTTCACAGAGTGAACACTGAAGCTTTCTTT.

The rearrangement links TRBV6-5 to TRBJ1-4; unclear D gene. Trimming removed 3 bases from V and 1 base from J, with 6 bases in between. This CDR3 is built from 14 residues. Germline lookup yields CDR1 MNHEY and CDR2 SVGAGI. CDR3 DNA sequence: TGTGCCAGCAGTTATGGGCTAACTAATGAAAAACTGTTTTTT. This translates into CASSYGLTNEKLFF.

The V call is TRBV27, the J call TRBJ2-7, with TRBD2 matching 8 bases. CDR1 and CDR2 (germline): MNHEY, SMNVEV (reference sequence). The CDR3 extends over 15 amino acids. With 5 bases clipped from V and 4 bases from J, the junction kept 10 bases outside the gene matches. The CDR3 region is CASSLGGGGKYEQYF. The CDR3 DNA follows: TGTGCCAGCAGTCTGGGGGGCGGGGGGAAGTACGAGCAGTACTTC.

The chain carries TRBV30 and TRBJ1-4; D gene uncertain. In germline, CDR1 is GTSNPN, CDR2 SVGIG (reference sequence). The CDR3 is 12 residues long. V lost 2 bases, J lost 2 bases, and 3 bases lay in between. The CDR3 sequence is CAWSFTNEKLFF. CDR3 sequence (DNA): TGTGCCTGGAGTTTTACTAATGAAAAACTGTTTTTT.